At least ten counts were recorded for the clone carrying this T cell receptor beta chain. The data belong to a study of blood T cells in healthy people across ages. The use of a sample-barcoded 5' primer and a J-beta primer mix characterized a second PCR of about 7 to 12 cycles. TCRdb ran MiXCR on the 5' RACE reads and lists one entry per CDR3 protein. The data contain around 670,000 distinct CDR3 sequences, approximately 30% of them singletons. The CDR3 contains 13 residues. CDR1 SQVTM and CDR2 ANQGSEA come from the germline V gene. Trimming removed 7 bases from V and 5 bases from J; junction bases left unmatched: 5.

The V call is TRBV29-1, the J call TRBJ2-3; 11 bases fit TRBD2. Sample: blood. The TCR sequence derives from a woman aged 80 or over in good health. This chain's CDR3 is CSGLAGGGDTQYF. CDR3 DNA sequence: TGCAGCGGCTTAGCGGGGGGGGGAGATACGCAGTATTTT.